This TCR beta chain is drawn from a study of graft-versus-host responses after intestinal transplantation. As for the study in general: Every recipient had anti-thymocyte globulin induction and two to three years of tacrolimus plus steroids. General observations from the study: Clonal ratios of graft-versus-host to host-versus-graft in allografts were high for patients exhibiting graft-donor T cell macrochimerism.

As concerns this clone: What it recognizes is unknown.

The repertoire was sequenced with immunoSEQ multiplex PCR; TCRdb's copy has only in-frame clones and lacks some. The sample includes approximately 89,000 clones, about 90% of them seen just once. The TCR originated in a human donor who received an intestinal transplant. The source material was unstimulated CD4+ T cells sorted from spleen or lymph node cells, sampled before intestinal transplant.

The CDR3 DNA sequence: TGTGCCAGTAAAGACAGCGCTAGGGGCTATGGCTACACCTTC. Translated, it gives CASKDSARGYGYTF. This sequence joins TRBV19 and TRBJ1-2; possibly TRBD1 for D (5 bases). Germline lookup yields CDR1 LNHDA and CDR2 SQIVND (reference sequence). The CDR3 consists of 14 residues. Trimming removed 7 bases at V and 4 bases at J, with 16 bases between.